A single sample is the source of the 17 T cell receptor beta chains below, sequenced in a study of OX40 agonist ivuxolimab in advanced cancers. Libraries were built with the immunoSEQ multiplex PCR assay. TCRdb carries this immuneACCESS record with in-frame sequences only. Its versions omit some clonotypes, under half of them owing to an unresolved V gene in the studies checked, with the rest unexplained. The sample table contains roughly 63,000 clones; only one count was recorded for 83% of them. Around 3.4% of the sample is in the top ten clones. Here the sequenced sample was CD4+ or CD8+ T cells sorted from blood, taken in a trial of the OX40 agonist ivuxolimab. The receptors come from an adult with an advanced solid tumor such as melanoma, head and neck, liver or kidney cancer.

This clone was counted once. At one end, the junction sequence differs from germline, possibly due to a read error. The V gene is TRBV10-3, the J gene TRBJ2-1, with 9 bases fitting TRBD2. This CDR3 contains 13 residues. Germline V gene sequence: CDR1 ENHRY, CDR2 SYGVKD. The CDR3 bases are TGTGCCGTCAGGACTAGCGACTACAATGAGCAGTTCTTC. Translating it yields CAVRTSDYNEQFF.

The rearrangement uses TRBV27 and TRBJ2-3; 13 nucleotides line up with TRBD2. This CDR3 is built from 14 residues. V lost 6 bases, J lost 14 bases, and 11 bases stayed unmatched. Per germline, CDR1 MNHEY and CDR2 SMNVEV (reference sequence). CDR3 in amino acids: CASSLTGTSGVRYF. CDR3 nucleotides: TGTGCCAGCAGCCTAACCGGGACTAGCGGGGTTCGGTATTTT.

The V gene is TRBV28, the J gene TRBJ1-5; D is ambiguous. The CDR3 is 15 residues long. The V end was cut by 8 bases, the J end by 8 bases, with 22 bases between. Germline V gene lookup returns CDR1 MDHEN and CDR2 SYDVKM. The CDR3 bases are TGTGCCAGCCGTCCTCCGTGGCAGTCAGTGAAGCCCCAGCATTTT. It codes for CASRPPWQSVKPQHF.

The V gene is TRBV19, the J gene TRBJ1-5; D is uncertain. The CDR3 spans 14 residues. Trimming pared 6 bases from V and 6 bases from J, leaving 15 bases between. Germline V gene data show CDR1 as LNHDA and CDR2 as SQIVND (reference sequence). The CDR3 DNA reads as TGTGCCAGTAGCGAACCGGGGAAGGGTCAGCCCCAGCATTTT. Amino acids: CASSEPGKGQPQHF.

The chain uses TRBV7-9 and TRBJ2-3, with 9 positions matching TRBD2. The CDR3 contains 17 residues. Germline values: CDR1 SEHNR, CDR2 FQNEAQ (reference sequence). V trimming: 5 bases; J trimming: 3 bases; junction bases outside the gene matches: 12. CDR3 protein: CASSARRRGGGTDTQYF. DNA of the CDR3: TGTGCCAGCAGCGCCAGAAGGCGGGGGGGCGGGACAGATACGCAGTATTTT.

The chain joins TRBV9 to TRBJ2-4; D gene ambiguous. This CDR3 is built from 15 residues. Per germline, CDR1 SGDLS and CDR2 YYNGEE. The germline V and J ends were trimmed by 0 bases and 0 bases, with 7 bases remaining between them. Here the CDR3 DNA reads TGTGCCAGCAGCGTAGGGCCCGCAGCCAAAAACATTCAGTACTTC. It encodes CASSVGPAAKNIQYF.

The chain employs TRBV11-3 and TRBJ2-7; no clear D. There are 12 residues in the CDR3. The ends were cut back, 5 bases at V and 3 bases at J, with 8 bases in the middle. Germline values: CDR1 SGHNT, CDR2 YENEEA. CDR3 DNA: TGTGCCAGCAGCCCAATGGGCTACGAGCAGTACTTC. Its translation is CASSPMGYEQYF.

V gene TRBV7-2 combines with J gene TRBJ2-7, with 8 positions matching TRBD2. The CDR3 consists of 14 residues. Germline values: CDR1 SGHTA, CDR2 FQGNSA. V was clipped by 1 base and J by 3 bases; unmatched bases: 2. In nucleotides, the CDR3 is TGTGCCAGCAGCTTAGGCGGGGGGTTCTACGAGCAGTACTTC. Translation gives CASSLGGGFYEQYF.

This chain links TRBV7-2 with TRBJ2-2; D gene ambiguous. Germline CDR1 is SGHTA and CDR2 is FQGNSA. This CDR3 contains 12 residues. V lost 0 bases to trimming and J lost 6 bases, with 2 bases between them. In DNA, the CDR3 is TGTGCCAGCAGCTTAGCAGCCGGGGAGCTGTTTTTT. It translates to CASSLAAGELFF. The whole variable domain, remainder taken from reference TRBV7-2 and TRBJ2-2, is GAGVSQSPSNKVTEKGKDVELRCDPISGHTALYWYRQSLGQGLEFLIYFQGNSAPDKSGLPSDRFSAERTGGSVSTLTIQRTQQEDSAVYLCASSLAAGELFFGEGSRLTVL.

The chain links TRBV2 to TRBJ1-5, with D maybe TRBD1 (5 bases). Trimming shortened V by 8 bases and J by 9 bases, and 17 bases separated the two germline ends. CDR1 SNHLY and CDR2 FYNNEI come from the germline V gene. The CDR3 totals 13 residues. CDR3: CASSSWGTGPQHF. DNA for the CDR3: TGTGCCAGCTCGTCTTGGGGCACGGGGCCCCAGCATTTT.

The chain uses TRBV18 and TRBJ1-4; no reliable D call. The length of the CDR3 is 15 residues. Trimming pared 3 bases from V and 4 bases from J, leaving 12 bases between. Germline V lookup: CDR1 KGHSH, CDR2 LQKENI. CDR3 sequence reads: CASSPESGSNEKLFF. Written as DNA, the CDR3 is TGTGCCAGCTCACCGGAGAGCGGGAGTAATGAAAAACTGTTTTTT.

The chain joins TRBV7-2 to TRBJ2-7; 12 bases map to TRBD2. The CDR3 runs 14 residues. Germline CDR1 and CDR2: SGHTA and FQGNSA. J was trimmed by 3 bases and V by 3 bases; bases with no gene match: 0. The CDR3 reads CASSLTSGGYEQYF. In DNA form, the CDR3 reads TGTGCCAGCAGCTTGACTAGCGGGGGCTACGAGCAGTACTTC. Based on the CDR3 plus reference TRBV7-2 and TRBJ2-7, the full variable domain is GAGVSQSPSNKVTEKGKDVELRCDPISGHTALYWYRQSLGQGLEFLIYFQGNSAPDKSGLPSDRFSAERTGGSVSTLTIQRTQQEDSAVYLCASSLTSGGYEQYFGPGTRLTVT.

The chain combines TRBV30 with TRBJ1-2; D remains ambiguous. CDR1 is GTSNPN and CDR2 is SVGIG in the germline V gene (reference sequence). The CDR3 covers 11 residues. With 2 bases removed from V and 6 bases from J, the gap between germline ends came to 7 bases. This CDR3 reads CAWSLPDGYTF. CDR3 nucleotide sequence: TGTGCCTGGAGTCTCCCCGATGGCTACACCTTC.

CDR3 nucleotide sequence: TGTGCCATCAGAATCTCGGACGGGCCCAACAAAAACATTCAGTACTTC. It codes for CAIRISDGPNKNIQYF. The chain couples TRBV10-3 to TRBJ2-4; D gene unclear. The CDR3 sequence is 16 residues long. The V end lost 6 bases, the J end lost 3 bases, and 18 bases lay between the germline ends. Looked up from germline, CDR1 is ENHRY and CDR2 is SYGVKD.

This chain connects TRBV7-9 to TRBJ2-1; D is undetermined. The CDR3 extends over 15 amino acids. V shed 0 bases and J shed 0 bases, with 6 bases lying between them. From germline, CDR1 is SEHNR and CDR2 FQNEAQ (reference sequence). The CDR3 is CASSLAPNSYNEQFF. For the CDR3, the DNA is TGTGCCAGCAGCTTAGCACCTAACTCCTACAATGAGCAGTTCTTC. Based on the CDR3 plus reference TRBV7-9 and TRBJ2-1, the full variable domain is DTGVSQNPRHKITKRGQNVTFRCDPISEHNRLYWYRQTLGQGPEFLTYFQNEAQLEKSRLLSDRFSAERPKGSFSTLEIQRTEQGDSAMYLCASSLAPNSYNEQFFGPGTRLTVL.

The genes are TRBV9 and TRBJ2-6; perhaps TRBD1 as D (5 bases). The CDR3 runs 16 residues. CDR1 is SGDLS and CDR2 is YYNGEE in the germline V gene. Trimming removed 0 bases from V and 0 bases from J, with 7 bases in between. CDR3 in amino acids: CASSVGGPSGANVLTF. The CDR3 DNA is TGTGCCAGCAGCGTAGGGGGCCCCTCTGGGGCCAACGTCCTGACTTTC. The variable domain in full, with the rest retrieved from reference TRBV9 and TRBJ2-6, is DSGVTQTPKHLITATGQRVTLRCSPRSGDLSVYWYQQSLDQGLQFLIQYYNGEERAKGNILERFSAQQFPDLHSELNLSSLELGDSALYFCASSVGGPSGANVLTFGAGSRLTVL.

This clone was observed many times. The rearrangement uses TRBV18 and TRBJ1-1; no reliable D call. CDR3 length equals 14 residues. V lost 6 bases and J 0 bases, leaving 11 bases between the germline ends. Germline V CDR1 and CDR2: KGHSH, LQKENI. The CDR3 DNA reads TGTGCCAGCTCGCTCGGTCATTTGAACACTGAAGCTTTCTTT. This translates into CASSLGHLNTEAFF.